Each of the 9 T cell receptor beta chains below was sequenced from the same sample in a study of cytomegalovirus exposure and HLA in healthy donors. Sequenced by immunoSEQ multiplex PCR; TCRdb stores in-frame clones only, minus some. The data hold roughly 220,000 clones, with around nine tenths observed a single time. Material: PBMCs. These receptors were collected from a woman between 18 and 30 years old in good health and CMV-seronegative.

The chain carries TRBV6-1 and TRBJ1-1; D not resolved. V lost 0 bases to trimming and J lost 9 bases, with 11 bases between them. Germline loops: CDR1 MNHNS, CDR2 SASEGT. This CDR3 comprises 13 residues. CDR3 sequence: CASSEASAGKAFF. In DNA form, the CDR3 reads TGTGCCAGCAGTGAAGCGTCGGCAGGTAAAGCTTTCTTT.

The chain uses TRBV6-4 and TRBJ2-1; the match to TRBD2 covers 13 bases. Germline V gene data show CDR1 as MRHNA and CDR2 as SNTAGT. The CDR3 consists of 15 residues. After removal of 10 bases from V and 6 bases from J, the junction contained 9 bases not matched to a gene. The CDR3 DNA sequence: TGTGCCACCTCAAACCGACTAGCGGGAGGCAATGAGCAGTTCTTC. This codes for CATSNRLAGGNEQFF.

The rearrangement joins TRBV6-6 to TRBJ1-6; D might be TRBD1 (5 bases). Per germline, CDR1 MNHNY and CDR2 SVGAGI (reference sequence). With 10 bases removed from V and 8 bases from J, the gap between germline ends came to 15 bases. The CDR3 totals 13 residues. The CDR3 loop reads CATFDRNYSPLHF. CDR3 nucleotides: TGTGCCACCTTTGACAGAAACTATTCACCCCTCCACTTT.

The rearrangement links TRBV7-6 to TRBJ2-7; a weak D match, TRBD1 (7 bases). Germline V lookup: CDR1 SGHVS, CDR2 FNYEAQ. V was pared by 0 bases and J by 6 bases, with 15 bases between. The CDR3 has 15 residues. The CDR3 protein is CASSLAEGAFGEQYF. As DNA, the CDR3 is TGTGCCAGCAGCTTAGCGGAGGGGGCTTTCGGCGAGCAGTACTTC.

CDR3 residues: CASGNRREIYNSPLHF. For the CDR3, the DNA is TGTGCCAGCGGAAACAGGCGGGAAATCTATAATTCACCCCTCCACTTT. This chain joins TRBV7-2 and TRBJ1-6; D might be TRBD1 (5 bases). The ends were cut back, 8 bases at V and 3 bases at J, with 17 bases in the middle. Germline lookup yields CDR1 SGHTA and CDR2 FQGNSA. The CDR3 covers 16 residues.

V is TRBV9 and J is TRBJ2-6, with D perhaps TRBD1 (6 bases). CDR3 size: 17 residues. V gave up 0 bases and J gave up 0 bases, with 10 bases separating them. Per the germline V gene, CDR1 is SGDLS and CDR2 is YYNGEE. The DNA of the CDR3 is TGTGCCAGCAGCGTAGTAGGACAGTCCTCTGGGGCCAACGTCCTGACTTTC. It encodes CASSVVGQSSGANVLTF.

The chain uses TRBV30 and TRBJ2-1; TRBD2 matches 8 bases. CDR1 and CDR2 from the germline V gene are GTSNPN and SVGIG (reference sequence). This CDR3 is 20 amino acids long. V was pared by 0 bases and J by 0 bases, with 16 bases of the junction left unmatched. As DNA, the CDR3 is TGTGCCTGGAGTGTAGTTGTTACTAGCGGCTATCAAAACTCCTACAATGAGCAGTTCTTC. It is translated as CAWSVVVTSGYQNSYNEQFF.

CDR3 sequence reads: CASSPWTYNEQFF. The CDR3 region has the DNA TGTGCCAGCTCACCCTGGACTTACAATGAGCAGTTCTTC. The chain combines TRBV18 with TRBJ2-1, with TRBD2 as a possible D gene (5 bases). The CDR3 spans 13 residues. Trimming left V 3 bases short and J 4 bases short, with 7 bases between. CDR1 and CDR2 (germline): KGHSH, LQKENI.

The rearrangement links TRBV27 to TRBJ2-1; 10 nucleotides agree with TRBD2. Germline V gene data show CDR1 as MNHEY and CDR2 as SMNVEV (reference sequence). The CDR3 consists of 14 residues. With V trimmed by 10 bases and J by 10 bases, 13 bases remained unmatched. The CDR3 here is CAKREIAGGREQFF. The CDR3 region has the DNA TGTGCCAAAAGAGAGATAGCGGGAGGCAGGGAGCAGTTCTTC.